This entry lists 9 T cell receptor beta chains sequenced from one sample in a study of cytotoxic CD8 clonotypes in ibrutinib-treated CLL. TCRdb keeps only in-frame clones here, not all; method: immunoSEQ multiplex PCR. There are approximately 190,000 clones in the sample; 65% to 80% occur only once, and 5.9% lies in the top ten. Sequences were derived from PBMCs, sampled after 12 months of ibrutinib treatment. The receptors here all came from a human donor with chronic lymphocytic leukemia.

CDR3 loop: CASSLGYEKSSYNEQFF. The CDR3 bases are TGTGCCAGCAGCTTGGGCTACGAAAAGAGCTCCTACAATGAGCAGTTCTTC. The chain employs TRBV5-4 and TRBJ2-1, with D unclear. Germline V gene data show CDR1 as SGHNT and CDR2 as YYREEE (reference sequence). Trimming pared 0 bases from V and 0 bases from J, leaving 13 bases between. CDR3 length equals 17 residues.

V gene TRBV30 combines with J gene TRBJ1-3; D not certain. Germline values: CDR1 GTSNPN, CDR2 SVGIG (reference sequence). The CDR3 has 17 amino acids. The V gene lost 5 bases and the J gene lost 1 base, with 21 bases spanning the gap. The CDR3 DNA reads TGTGCCTGGCGAAACCGGGCGGATCTCGTTTCTGGAAACACCATATATTTT. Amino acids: CAWRNRADLVSGNTIYF. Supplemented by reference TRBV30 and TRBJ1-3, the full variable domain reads SQTIHQWPATLVQPVGSPLSLECTVEGTSNPNLYWYRQAAGRGLQLLFYSVGIGQISSEVPQNLSASRPQDRQFILSSKKLLLSDSGFYLCAWRNRADLVSGNTIYFGEGSWLTVV.

CDR3 DNA sequence: TGTGCCTGGAGTCTGAACACAGATACGCAGTATTTT. Translation gives CAWSLNTDTQYF. The genes are TRBV30 and TRBJ2-3; D unresolved. The germline V gene encodes CDR1 GTSNPN and CDR2 SVGIG (reference sequence). V lost 2 bases, J lost 2 bases, and 5 bases lay in between. There are 12 residues in the CDR3.

For the CDR3, the DNA is TGTGCCAGCAGCTTAAGCGACTACAATGAGCAGTTCTTC. Encoded protein: CASSLSDYNEQFF. This chain joins TRBV7-9 and TRBJ2-1; D unclear. The ends were cut back, 2 bases at V and 3 bases at J, with 5 bases in the middle. The germline gives CDR1 SEHNR, CDR2 FQNEAQ (reference sequence). CDR3 size: 13 residues.

CDR3 in amino acids: CASSLRIFGYGYTF. The DNA of the CDR3 is TGTGCCAGCAGTCTCCGGATCTTTGGCTATGGCTACACCTTC. This chain links TRBV27 with TRBJ1-2; D is unresolved. Deletions cut 5 bases from V and 4 bases from J, with 14 bases between. There are 14 residues in the CDR3. Per germline, CDR1 MNHEY and CDR2 SMNVEV (reference sequence).

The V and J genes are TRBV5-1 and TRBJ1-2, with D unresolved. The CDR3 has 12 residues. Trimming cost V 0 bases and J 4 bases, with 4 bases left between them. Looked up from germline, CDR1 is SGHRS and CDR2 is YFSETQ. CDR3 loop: CASSLGSYGYTF. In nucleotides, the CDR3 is TGCGCCAGCAGCTTGGGTAGCTATGGCTACACCTTC.

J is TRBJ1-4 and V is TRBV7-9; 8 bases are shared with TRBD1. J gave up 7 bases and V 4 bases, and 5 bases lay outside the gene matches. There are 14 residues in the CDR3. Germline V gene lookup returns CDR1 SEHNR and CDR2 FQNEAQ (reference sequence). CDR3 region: CASSSTGEGEKLFF. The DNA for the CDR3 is TGTGCCAGCAGCTCGACAGGGGAGGGTGAAAAACTGTTTTTT.

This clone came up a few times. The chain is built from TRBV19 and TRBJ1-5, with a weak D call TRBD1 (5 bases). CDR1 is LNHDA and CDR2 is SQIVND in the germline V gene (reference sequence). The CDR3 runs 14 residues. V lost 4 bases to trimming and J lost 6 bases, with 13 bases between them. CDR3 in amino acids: CASSTHGGGQPQHF. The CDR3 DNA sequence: TGTGCCAGTAGTACCCATGGCGGGGGTCAGCCCCAGCATTTT.

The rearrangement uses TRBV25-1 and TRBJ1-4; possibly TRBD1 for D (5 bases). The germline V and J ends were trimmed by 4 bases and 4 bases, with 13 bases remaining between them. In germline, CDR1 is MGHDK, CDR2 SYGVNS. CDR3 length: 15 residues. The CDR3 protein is CASSADTGNNEKLFF. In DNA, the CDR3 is TGTGCCAGCAGTGCGGACACCGGGAATAATGAAAAACTGTTTTTT.